This is a list of T cell receptor beta chains from one sample in a study of blood T cell repertoires in COVID-19. TCRdb's table, derived via immunoSEQ multiplex PCR, lists solely in-frame clones and lacks some. The sample records some 350,000 clones, under 95% being singletons. The sequenced sample was peripheral blood. Source of these receptors: a woman under 30 who had recovered from COVID-19. The CDR3 runs from the conserved cysteine through the conserved F or W. The D gene is left open where the match is weak. Expanded clones are given a class, and other clones once, few, many or no size at all.

CDR3	DNA	D	size	V	J
CASSYGQFGNTIYF	TGTGCCAGCAGTTACGGGCAGTTTGGAAACACCATATATTTT	NA	NA	TRBV6-5	TRBJ1-3
CASSRDTVNEKLFF	TGTGCCAGCAGTAGGGACACCGTTAATGAAAAACTGTTTTTT	NA	NA	TRBV6-5	TRBJ1-4
CASGSDSAGYNEQFF	TGTGCTAGTGGTTCCGACAGCGCTGGTTACAATGAGCAGTTCTTC	NA	NA	TRBV12-5	TRBJ2-1
CASSSRGPETQYF	TGTGCCAGCAGCTCCAGGGGGCCGGAGACCCAGTACTTC	TRBD1	few	TRBV7-9	TRBJ2-5
CASSSDRVASYNEQFF	TGCGCCAGCAGCTCCGACAGGGTGGCCTCCTACAATGAGCAGTTCTTC	TRBD1	NA	TRBV10-1	TRBJ2-1
CASSLIVGTANYGYTF	TGTGCCAGCAGCTTGATTGTAGGGACAGCAAACTATGGCTACACCTTC	TRBD1	NA	TRBV5-6	TRBJ1-2
CASSFSGQRLYGYTF	TGTGCCAGCAGTTTCTCGGGACAGAGGTTGTATGGCTACACCTTC	TRBD1	NA	TRBV27	TRBJ1-2
CASSASGGGQPQHF	TGTGCCAGCAGTGCCTCGGGAGGGGGTCAGCCCCAGCATTTT	NA	NA	TRBV6-4	TRBJ1-5
CATSDLTGGPDQPQHF	TGTGCCACCAGTGATTTAACAGGGGGTCCGGATCAGCCCCAGCATTTT	TRBD1	NA	TRBV24-1	TRBJ1-5
CSVGQGALDTGELFF	TGCAGCGTTGGTCAGGGGGCGTTGGACACCGGGGAGCTGTTTTTT	TRBD1	NA	TRBV29-1	TRBJ2-2
CASSFLTSGRFNEQFF	TGTGCCAGCAGTTTCCTTACTAGCGGGCGCTTCAATGAGCAGTTCTTC	TRBD2	NA	TRBV6-6	TRBJ2-1
CASSLGAGNTGELFF	TGTGCCAGCAGCTTAGGGGCGGGAAACACCGGGGAGCTGTTTTTT	NA	NA	TRBV7-6	TRBJ2-2
CASSLSGGGTEAFF	TGTGCCAGCAGTTTATCAGGGGGTGGGACTGAAGCTTTCTTT	NA	NA	TRBV27	TRBJ1-1
CASSVETGWYNEQFF	TGTGCCAGCAGCGTCGAGACAGGGTGGTACAATGAGCAGTTCTTC	TRBD1	NA	TRBV9	TRBJ2-1
CASSLTGATNEKLFF	TGTGCCAGCTCACTGACAGGAGCAACTAATGAAAAACTGTTTTTT	NA	NA	TRBV18	TRBJ1-4
CASSLDRVSDEQFF	TGTGCCAGCAGCTTGGACAGGGTTAGCGATGAGCAGTTCTTC	TRBD1	NA	TRBV6-5	TRBJ2-1
CASSPDRVNYGYTF	TGTGCCAGCAGTCCAGACAGGGTAAACTATGGCTACACCTTC	TRBD1	NA	TRBV6-5	TRBJ1-2
CASISVGEGTDTQYF	TGTGCCAGCATCAGTGTGGGAGAGGGCACAGATACGCAGTATTTT	NA	NA	TRBV2	TRBJ2-3
CASSDNVGAGELFF	TGTGCCAGCAGTGATAATGTAGGGGCCGGGGAGCTGTTTTTT	NA	NA	TRBV25-1	TRBJ2-2
CASSIPTSLETQYF	TGTGCCAGCAGCATCCCGACTAGCCTAGAGACCCAGTACTTC	TRBD2	NA	TRBV7-8	TRBJ2-5
CSVVLGQSHGYTF	TGCAGCGTTGTATTGGGACAGAGTCATGGCTACACCTTC	TRBD1	NA	TRBV29-1	TRBJ1-2
CASSDSFRESYNGQFF	TGTGCCAGCAGTGACTCGTTCCGGGAATCCTACAATGGGCAGTTCTTC	NA	NA	TRBV6-4	TRBJ2-1
CASSRRLAISGELFF	TGTGCCAGCAGCCGAAGACTAGCTATCTCCGGGGAGCTGTTTTTT	TRBD2	NA	TRBV5-4	TRBJ2-2
CASSQAGGTAKNIQYF	TGCGCCAGCAGCCAAGCAGGGGGAACGGCCAAAAACATTCAGTACTTC	TRBD1	NA	TRBV5-1	TRBJ2-4
CASSQRGHRGNTIYF	TGCGCCAGCAGTCAGAGGGGGCATCGGGGAAACACCATATATTTT	TRBD1	NA	TRBV10-2	TRBJ1-3
CAISESDRNYEKLFF	TGTGCCATCAGTGAGAGTGACAGGAACTATGAAAAACTGTTTTTT	NA	NA	TRBV10-3	TRBJ1-4
CASILSGNTEAFF	TGTGCCAGCATTTTGTCAGGGAACACTGAAGCTTTCTTT	NA	NA	TRBV7-2	TRBJ1-1
CASSYAGTGDVEAFF	TGTGCCAGCAGTTATGCCGGGACAGGGGACGTAGAAGCTTTCTTT	TRBD1	NA	TRBV6-2/TRBV6-3	TRBJ1-1
CAISTGDAEAFF	TGTGCCATCAGTACAGGGGACGCTGAAGCTTTCTTT	TRBD1	NA	TRBV10-3	TRBJ1-1
CASSEETGTQPQHF	TGTGCCAGCAGCGAAGAGACAGGGACTCAGCCCCAGCATTTT	TRBD1	NA	TRBV7-9	TRBJ1-5
CASSPPSGRGDTQYF	TGTGCCAGCAGCCCCCCTAGCGGGAGAGGAGATACGCAGTATTTT	TRBD2	NA	TRBV7-9	TRBJ2-3
CAIRDGGDSNQPQHF	TGTGCCATTAGGGACGGCGGGGATAGCAATCAGCCCCAGCATTTT	NA	NA	TRBV10-3	TRBJ1-5
CAWTRRGNTGELFF	TGTGCCTGGACCCGGCGGGGGAACACCGGGGAGCTGTTTTTT	NA	NA	TRBV30	TRBJ2-2
CASSHGTSGVSSYNEQFF	TGCGCCAGCAGCCACGGGACTAGCGGGGTAAGCTCCTACAATGAGCAGTTCTTC	TRBD2	NA	TRBV5-1	TRBJ2-1
CASSRWGGGNQPQHF	TGTGCCAGCAGCCGCTGGGGAGGGGGTAATCAGCCCCAGCATTTT	NA	few	TRBV7-8	TRBJ1-5
CASSESAANYGYTF	TGTGCCAGCAGTGAGTCCGCAGCTAACTATGGCTACACCTTC	NA	NA	TRBV2	TRBJ1-2
CASSVGGYSYNEQFF	TGTGCCAGCAGCGTAGGGGGCTACTCCTACAATGAGCAGTTCTTC	NA	NA	TRBV9	TRBJ2-1
CASSHYFGTGELFF	TGTGCCAGCAGTCACTACTTCGGCACCGGGGAGCTGTTTTTT	NA	NA	TRBV14	TRBJ2-2
CAWCPFRDTEAFF	TGTGCCTGGTGTCCTTTCCGGGACACTGAAGCTTTCTTT	NA	NA	TRBV30	TRBJ1-1
CASRPGLAGGRGDEQFF	TGTGCCAGCCGGCCCGGGTTAGCGGGAGGTCGGGGCGATGAGCAGTTCTTC	TRBD2	NA	TRBV11-3	TRBJ2-1
CASSSTGTEAFF	TGTGCCAGCAGCTCGACAGGAACTGAAGCTTTCTTT	NA	NA	TRBV7-6	TRBJ1-1
CASSLAAGSNQPQHF	TGCGCCAGCAGCTTGGCTGCAGGTTCTAATCAGCCCCAGCATTTT	NA	once	TRBV5-1	TRBJ1-5
CASSLAGFYNEQFF	TGTGCCAGCAGCTTAGCGGGATTCTACAATGAGCAGTTCTTC	TRBD2	once	TRBV5-6	TRBJ2-1
CATSDGASGRNEQFF	TGTGCCACCAGTGATGGGGCTAGCGGGAGAAATGAGCAGTTCTTC	TRBD2	many	TRBV24-1	TRBJ2-1
CASSPSLAGTYNEQFF	TGTGCCAGCAGCCCGAGTCTAGCGGGGACCTACAATGAGCAGTTCTTC	TRBD2	NA	TRBV9	TRBJ2-1
CSASQGNNEQFF	TGCAGTGCTAGTCAGGGAAACAATGAGCAGTTCTTC	NA	NA	TRBV20-1	TRBJ2-1
CASSNKIGGYTF	TGTGCCAGCAGTAACAAAATCGGGGGCTACACCTTC	NA	few	TRBV6-5	TRBJ1-2
CASSQDPPRDSNQPQHF	TGCGCCAGCAGCCAAGATCCCCCCAGGGACTCCAATCAGCCCCAGCATTTT	NA	NA	TRBV4-1	TRBJ1-5
CATSRDPYRTGHEQFF	TGTGCCACCAGCAGAGATCCCTATCGGACTGGCCATGAGCAGTTCTTC	NA	NA	TRBV15	TRBJ2-1
CASSLASEQFF	TGTGCCAGCAGCTTAGCGTCAGAGCAGTTCTTC	NA	NA	TRBV7-2	TRBJ2-1
CASSGAGGQGTQYF	TGTGCCAGCAGCGGAGCGGGAGGGCAGGGGACCCAGTACTTC	TRBD2	NA	TRBV7-8	TRBJ2-5
CARGEIAGGHTGELFF	TGTGCCAGGGGGGAAATAGCGGGAGGACACACCGGGGAGCTGTTTTTT	TRBD2	NA	TRBV5-4	TRBJ2-2
CASSQGAQAFF	TGTGCCAGCAGCCAGGGGGCACAAGCTTTCTTT	TRBD1	NA	TRBV6-5	TRBJ1-1
CASSPRTSGGNEQFF	TGTGCCAGCAGCCCCCGGACTAGCGGGGGGAATGAGCAGTTCTTC	TRBD2	NA	TRBV9	TRBJ2-1